This T cell receptor (beta chain) was sequenced for a study of shared clonotypes between healthy human individuals. The CDR3 is 14 residues long. V lost 4 bases and J 3 bases, leaving 10 bases between the germline ends. Germline CDR1 and CDR2: ENHRY and SYGVKD. The method was immunoSEQ multiplex PCR; TCRdb's version includes in-frame clones alone and lacks a portion of them. In the table there are roughly 2.4 million clones, nearly 97% of which are singletons. The chain is built from TRBV10-3 and TRBJ1-3, with D possibly TRBD1 on 5 matching bases. The source is a man between 18 and 29 years old in good health. The material sequenced was naive CD4+ T cells sorted from blood. The subset: CD45RA+ positively selected. The CDR3 DNA sequence: TGTGCCATCAGTGCCCAGGGATTTGGAAACACCATATATTTT. Protein product: CAISAQGFGNTIYF.